The 12 T cell receptor beta chains below were found in one sample sequenced in a study of T-cell reconstitution after alpha-beta-depleted transplantation in children. As it was prepared, the TCRbeta library received unique molecular identifiers. TCRdb reprocessed the PCR reads with MiXCR, giving one entry per CDR3 protein. Found here are about 580,000 distinct CDR3 sequences, roughly 24% of them singletons; the top ten hold around 14%. The sample in question was PBMCs, mostly from graft donor cells, obtained 360 days after TCRalphabeta/CD19-depleted stem cell transplant. These receptors came from a boy in the first two years of life who had a stem cell transplant for acute myeloid leukemia, so the T cells may come from the graft donor.

Only a few counts were recorded for this clonotype. V and J are TRBV5-1 and TRBJ1-2; TRBD1 might be the D (6 bases). CDR3 length equals 14 residues. V was shortened by 1 base and J by 8 bases, with 15 bases between the two germline ends. Germline CDR1 SGHRS, CDR2 YFSETQ. The CDR3 spells CASSLNDRNLGYTF. The CDR3, as DNA: TGCGCCAGCAGCTTGAACGACAGGAACCTGGGCTACACCTTC.

This clonotype was seen ten or more times. This sequence joins TRBV14 and TRBJ1-3; no definite D call. V lost 1 base and J lost 0, with 7 bases in between. The CDR3 is 15 residues long. The germline gives CDR1 SGHDN, CDR2 FVKESK. The DNA of the CDR3 is TGTGCCAGCAGCCAAGGGGTACACTCTGGAAACACCATATATTTT. It is translated as CASSQGVHSGNTIYF.

This chain joins TRBV7-4 and TRBJ2-3, with TRBD1 matching 7 bases. Per the germline V gene, CDR1 is SGHVT and CDR2 is SQSDAQ. CDR3 size: 15 residues. J was trimmed by 4 bases and V by 5 bases; bases with no gene match: 9. This chain's CDR3 is CASSKRATGSDTQYF. CDR3 bases: TGTGCCAGCAGCAAGAGAGCGACAGGGTCAGATACGCAGTATTTT.

The J gene is TRBJ2-3, the V gene TRBV12-3 or TRBV12-4; 8 bases fit TRBD1. The CDR3 length is 14 residues. After removal of 6 bases from V and 3 bases from J, the junction contained 5 bases not matched to a gene. The DNA of the CDR3 is TGTGCCAGCAGCCCTGGGACAGGAACAGATACGCAGTATTTT. This translates into CASSPGTGTDTQYF.

J is TRBJ2-1 and V is TRBV4-2; D is perhaps TRBD1 or TRBD2 (5 bases each). Between the trimmed V and J ends, which lost 0 bases and 7 bases, there was a span of 13 bases. The CDR3 loop spans 15 amino acids. Germline CDR1 and CDR2: LGHNA and YNFKEQ. In nucleotides, the CDR3 is TGTGCCAGCAGCCAAGAGAGGGGTAGGCAGAATGAGCAGTTCTTC. Encoded protein: CASSQERGRQNEQFF.

DNA for the CDR3: TGTGCCAGCAGTTGGGACTTCCGGACAGGCTATGGCTACACCTTC. The encoded protein is CASSWDFRTGYGYTF. The chain carries TRBV6-2 or TRBV6-3 and TRBJ1-2; TRBD1 agrees at 7 bases. The ends lost 4 bases at V and 4 bases at J; junction bases unmatched: 9. The germline gives CDR1 MNHEY, CDR2 SVGEGT. The CDR3 has 15 amino acids.

A single count supports this clonotype. The chain has TRBV27 and TRBJ1-5; the D gene is possibly TRBD1 (6 bases). Trimming took off 5 bases at V and 7 bases at J, with 15 bases between the two ends. Germline V CDR1 and CDR2: MNHEY, SMNVEV (reference sequence). CDR3 length: 14 amino acids. CDR3 nucleotides: TGTGCCAGCAGTGTACACAGGGTCGGACAGCCCCAGCATTTT. It specifies CASSVHRVGQPQHF.

The chain links TRBV20-1 to TRBJ2-7; possible D gene TRBD1, 5 bases. Germline lookup yields CDR1 DFQATT and CDR2 SNEGSKA (reference sequence). CDR3 length: 13 residues. The V gene lost 4 bases and the J gene lost 5 bases, with 15 bases spanning the gap. In DNA, the CDR3 is TGCAGTGCTATCGACAGAGTTCCTAACGAGCAGTACTTC. It specifies CSAIDRVPNEQYF.

This clonotype came up many times. The V call is TRBV29-1, the J call TRBJ2-3; TRBD1 aligns across 8 bases. The V gene end was trimmed by 6 bases and the J gene end by 4 bases; junction bases not matched to a gene: 9. CDR3 length: 14 amino acids. Germline lookup yields CDR1 SQVTM and CDR2 ANQGSEA. The CDR3 is CSVRQGSVADTQYF. CDR3 bases: TGCAGCGTAAGACAGGGGAGTGTAGCAGATACGCAGTATTTT.

At least ten counts were recorded for this clonotype. This CDR3 reads CASSQDPQRGAYNEQFF. The CDR3 nucleotides read TGCGCCAGCAGCCAAGATCCTCAGCGGGGGGCCTACAATGAGCAGTTCTTC. The V gene is TRBV4-3, the J gene TRBJ2-1; 9 nucleotides line up with TRBD2. Losses at the gene ends were 0 bases for V and 2 bases for J; bases not matched to a gene: 5. The germline V gene encodes CDR1 LGHNA and CDR2 YSLEER. The CDR3 extends over 17 amino acids.

The chain carries TRBV7-9 and TRBJ2-1; 8 bases align to TRBD2. Trimming took 2 bases from V and 8 from J; bases not matched to a gene: 5. The germline V gene has CDR1 SEHNR and CDR2 FQNEAQ (reference sequence). This CDR3 spans 14 amino acids. CDR3 nucleotide sequence: TGTGCCAGCAGCTTATCAGCGGGGGTGTATGAGCAGTTCTTC. As protein: CASSLSAGVYEQFF. The variable domain in full, with the rest retrieved from reference TRBV7-9 and TRBJ2-1, is DTGVSQNPRHKITKRGQNVTFRCDPISEHNRLYWYRQTLGQGPEFLTYFQNEAQLEKSRLLSDRFSAERPKGSFSTLEIQRTEQGDSAMYLCASSLSAGVYEQFFGPGTRLTVL.

This clonotype was recorded at least ten times. This chain uses TRBV12-3 or TRBV12-4 with TRBJ2-3; D is perhaps TRBD1 (6 bases). The V end lost 6 bases, the J end lost 4 bases, and 14 bases lay between the germline ends. CDR3 length: 14 residues. For the CDR3, the DNA is TGTGCCAGCAGGCCATCAGGGACACCAGATACGCAGTATTTT. This gives the protein CASRPSGTPDTQYF.